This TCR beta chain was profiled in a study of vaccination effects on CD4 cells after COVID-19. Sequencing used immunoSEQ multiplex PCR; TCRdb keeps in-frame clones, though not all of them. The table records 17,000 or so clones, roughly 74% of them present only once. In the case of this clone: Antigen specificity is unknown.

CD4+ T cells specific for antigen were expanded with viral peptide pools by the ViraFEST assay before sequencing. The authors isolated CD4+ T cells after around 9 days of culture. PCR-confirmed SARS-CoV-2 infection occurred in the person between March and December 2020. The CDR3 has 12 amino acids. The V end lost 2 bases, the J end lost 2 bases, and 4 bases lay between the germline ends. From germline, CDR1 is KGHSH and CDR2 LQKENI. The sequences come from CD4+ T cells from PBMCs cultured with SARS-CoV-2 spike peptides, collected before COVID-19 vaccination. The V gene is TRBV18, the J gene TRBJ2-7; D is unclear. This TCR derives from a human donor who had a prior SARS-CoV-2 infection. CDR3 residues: CASSPNPYEQYF. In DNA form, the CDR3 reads TGTGCCAGCTCACCAAACCCCTACGAGCAGTACTTC.